The 32 T cell receptor beta chains reported below all come from one sample, sequenced in a study of blood T cell repertoires in COVID-19. The method was immunoSEQ multiplex PCR; TCRdb's version includes in-frame clones alone and lacks a portion of them. Of 110,000 to 150,000 clones in the sample, roughly 90% were seen once. Material: peripheral blood. These receptors were collected from a man in his 60s with active or convalescent COVID-19.

The rearrangement uses TRBV3-1 (or the pseudogene TRBV3-2) and TRBJ2-2; D uncertain. Trimming cost V 3 bases and J 6 bases, with 5 bases left between them. This CDR3 contains 12 residues. Germline values: CDR1 LGHDT, CDR2 YNNKEL (reference sequence). The CDR3 nucleotides read TGTGCCAGCAGCCAGGGCTCCGGGGAGCTGTTTTTT. Protein product: CASSQGSGELFF.

The chain recombines TRBV2 with TRBJ2-7, with 7 positions matching TRBD1. This CDR3 contains 15 residues. Germline V CDR1 and CDR2: SNHLY, FYNNEI. Germline trimming cut 2 bases from V and 2 bases from J; bases unmatched to any gene: 6. The CDR3 protein is CASSERTGTTYEQYF. CDR3 DNA: TGTGCCAGCAGTGAAAGGACAGGAACCACCTACGAGCAGTACTTC.

This chain uses TRBV16 with TRBJ2-3; possible D gene TRBD1, 6 bases. The CDR3 loop spans 17 amino acids. In germline, CDR1 is KGHSY, CDR2 FQNENV. V was shortened by 2 bases and J by 2 bases, with 17 bases between the two germline ends. The DNA of the CDR3 is TGTGCCAGCAGCCAACCCTTTTCGGGACATATCACAGATACGCAGTATTTT. This codes for CASSQPFSGHITDTQYF.

The chain recombines TRBV4-3 with TRBJ2-7; 9 bases map to TRBD1. The CDR3 is 14 residues long. V dropped 4 bases and J dropped 2; count of bases not matched to a gene: 3. The germline gives CDR1 LGHNA, CDR2 YSLEER. CDR3 residues: CASSPRQGAYEQYF. For the CDR3, the DNA is TGCGCCAGCAGCCCGCGACAGGGGGCCTACGAGCAGTACTTC.

In its sample, this clone was seen once. The chain combines TRBV28 with TRBJ2-1; 8 bases are shared with TRBD1. The CDR3 contains 18 residues. The J segment lost 6 bases and the V segment lost 1 base, leaving 14 bases of the junction unmatched. The germline gives CDR1 MDHEN, CDR2 SYDVKM. CDR3 nucleotides: TGTGCCAGCAGTTTATACAGGGAGTTCTTAACAGGGGGCAATGAGCAGTTCTTC. Protein: CASSLYREFLTGGNEQFF. Using reference TRBV28 and TRBJ2-1 for the parts outside the CDR3, the full variable domain is DVKVTQSSRYLVKRTGEKVFLECVQDMDHENMFWYRQDPGLGLRLIYFSYDVKMKEKGDIPEGYSVSREKKERFSLILESASTNQTSMYLCASSLYREFLTGGNEQFFGPGTRLTVL.

This rearrangement joins TRBV5-8 to TRBJ1-4; a possible D gene is TRBD1 (5 bases). Trimming removed 1 base from V and 5 bases from J, with 12 bases in between. The CDR3 is 15 amino acids. Germline V CDR1 and CDR2: SGHTS, YDEGEE. The CDR3 loop reads CASSLSWQGNEKLFF. CDR3 nucleotide sequence: TGTGCCAGCAGCTTGTCTTGGCAGGGAAATGAAAAACTGTTTTTT.

The chain is built from TRBV4-1 and TRBJ1-5, with D uncertain. Germline values: CDR1 MGHRA, CDR2 YSYEKL. The V gene lost 4 bases and the J gene lost 4 bases, with 8 bases spanning the gap. The CDR3 contains 13 residues. CDR3 sequence (DNA): TGCGCCAGCAGCCGAGACTTAAATCAGCCCCAGCATTTT. It specifies CASSRDLNQPQHF.

This chain links TRBV7-3 with TRBJ2-5; D is possibly TRBD1 (6 bases). The germline CDR1 and CDR2 sequences are SGHTA and FQGTGA. Deletions cut 5 bases from V and 4 bases from J, with 11 bases between. This CDR3 is 13 amino acids long. CDR3 DNA: TGTGCCAGCAGCATACAGGGTTCAGAGACCCAGTACTTC. Its translation: CASSIQGSETQYF.

This chain uses TRBV5-4 with TRBJ1-1, with TRBD1 as a possible D gene (6 bases). The V gene lost 2 bases and the J gene lost 0 bases, with 14 bases spanning the gap. CDR1 SGHNT and CDR2 YYREEE come from the germline V gene (reference sequence). The CDR3 spans 16 residues. CDR3 DNA sequence: TGTGCCAGCAGCTTTGGGAGGGGGACCATGAACACTGAAGCTTTCTTT. This encodes CASSFGRGTMNTEAFF.

The chain uses TRBV5-1 and TRBJ2-7; D is possibly TRBD1 (5 bases). The CDR3 loop spans 14 amino acids. The ends were cut back, 9 bases at V and 4 bases at J, with 20 bases in the middle. CDR1 is SGHRS, CDR2 YFSETQ, per germline. CDR3 region: CATQPPGQGYEQYF. Written as DNA, the CDR3 is TGCGCCACGCAACCCCCAGGTCAGGGATACGAGCAGTACTTC.

A single count supports this clone. The chain links TRBV9 to TRBJ1-4; D is undetermined. The CDR3 extends over 15 amino acids. V shed 5 bases and J shed 6 bases, with 17 bases lying between them. Germline V gives CDR1 SGDLS, CDR2 YYNGEE. CDR3: CASSPDVAGDEKLFF. The CDR3 nucleotides read TGTGCCAGCAGTCCAGACGTGGCCGGAGATGAAAAACTGTTTTTT.

The chain's CDR3 is CASSLFAGELFF. The CDR3 bases are TGTGCCAGCAGCTTATTCGCCGGGGAGCTGTTTTTT. The rearrangement joins TRBV11-2 to TRBJ2-2; D is undetermined. The germline V gene encodes CDR1 SGHAT and CDR2 FQNNGV. V was cut by 2 bases and J by 6 bases, with 4 bases left in between. The CDR3 is 12 residues long.

This chain uses TRBV7-6 with TRBJ2-7, with 7 nucleotides matching TRBD1. CDR3 size: 15 residues. The trim removed 5 bases at V and 3 bases at J, leaving 10 bases unmatched. Germline loops: CDR1 SGHVS, CDR2 FNYEAQ. The CDR3, as DNA: TGTGCCAGCAGCAAACAACAGGGGCCAAGCTACGAGCAGTACTTC. Amino acids: CASSKQQGPSYEQYF.

This sequence joins TRBV18 and TRBJ1-3, with a tentative D call TRBD1 (6 bases). Germline assignment: CDR1 KGHSH and CDR2 LQKENI. CDR3 size: 16 residues. The V end lost 3 bases, the J end lost 0 bases, and 12 bases lay between the germline ends. CDR3 residues: CASSPRDKSSGNTIYF. CDR3 nucleotide sequence: TGTGCCAGCTCACCCCGGGACAAGAGCTCTGGAAACACCATATATTTT.

The V and J genes are TRBV24-1 and TRBJ1-2; TRBD1 matches 8 bases. In germline, CDR1 is KGHDR, CDR2 SFDVKD. With V trimmed by 2 bases and J by 1 base, 2 bases remained unmatched. The CDR3 runs to 15 residues. For the CDR3, the DNA is TGTGCCACCAGTGATTCACAGGGGGGTAACTATGGCTACACCTTC. It yields the protein CATSDSQGGNYGYTF.

The J gene is TRBJ1-5, the V gene TRBV11-2, with TRBD1 identical over 7 bases. Germline V gene sequence: CDR1 SGHAT, CDR2 FQNNGV. After removal of 5 bases from V and 7 bases from J, the junction contained 5 bases not matched to a gene. The CDR3 length is 13 residues. CDR3 coding DNA: TGTGCCAGCAGCACGCAGGGGGGCCAGCCCCAGCATTTT. This gives the protein CASSTQGGQPQHF.

The CDR3 nucleotides are TGTGCTAGCTCAGAGGGAGCTGGAAACACCATATATTTT. The encoded protein is CASSEGAGNTIYF. This sequence joins TRBV12-5 and TRBJ1-3; D not certain. Germline CDR1 LGHNT, CDR2 FRNRAP. The CDR3 covers 13 residues. V lost 9 bases and J 2 bases, leaving 11 bases between the germline ends.

V usage is TRBV7-2 and J usage is TRBJ1-5; D is perhaps TRBD1 (6 bases). Germline V lookup: CDR1 SGHTA, CDR2 FQGNSA. V gave up 2 bases and J gave up 2 bases, with 13 bases separating them. The CDR3 extends over 16 amino acids. The CDR3 DNA sequence: TGTGCCAGCAGCTTATATGGGGGCGATGGCAATCAGCCCCAGCATTTT. Its protein product is CASSLYGGDGNQPQHF.

The chain couples TRBV20-1 to TRBJ1-5; D gene unclear. CDR1 and CDR2 from the germline V gene are DFQATT and SNEGSKA (reference sequence). The CDR3 runs to 11 residues. V was pared by 0 bases and J by 8 bases, with 5 bases between. This CDR3 is CSARDNEPQHF. CDR3 bases: TGCAGTGCTAGAGATAATGAGCCCCAGCATTTT.

This rearrangement joins TRBV7-9 to TRBJ2-1; D may be TRBD2 (5 bases). The CDR3 extends over 11 amino acids. Trimming pared 8 bases from V and 9 bases from J, leaving 11 bases between. Germline CDR1 reads SEHNR; CDR2 reads FQNEAQ (reference sequence). CDR3 sequence (DNA): TGTGCCAGCTCCGGGGTTACTGAGCAGTTCTTC. Protein product: CASSGVTEQFF.

This clone was counted a single time. The V and J genes are TRBV11-3 and TRBJ2-5; 10 nucleotides match TRBD2. Per germline, CDR1 SGHNT and CDR2 YENEEA. The CDR3 loop spans 15 amino acids. V lost 3 bases to trimming and J lost 5 bases; unmatched junction nucleotides: 6. In nucleotides, the CDR3 is TGTGCCAGCAGCTTGGGGGGGACTAGCGCGGAGACCCAGTACTTC. Protein sequence: CASSLGGTSAETQYF. Looking up the rest from reference TRBV11-3 and TRBJ2-5 gives the full variable domain: EAGVVQSPRYKIIEKKQPVAFWCNPISGHNTLYWYLQNLGQGPELLIRYENEEAVDDSQLPKDRFSAERLKGVDSTLKIQPAELGDSAVYLCASSLGGTSAETQYFGPGTRLLVL.

This rearrangement joins TRBV24-1 to TRBJ2-1; TRBD2 matches at 7 bases. The CDR3 loop spans 16 amino acids. Germline values: CDR1 KGHDR, CDR2 SFDVKD. The V segment lost 3 bases and the J segment 7 bases; nucleotides outside the gene matches: 11. Here the CDR3 DNA reads TGTGCCACCAGTGATATTGCCGGGGTGCGGGGGAATGAGCAGTTCTTC. Its protein is CATSDIAGVRGNEQFF.

This chain uses TRBV24-1 with TRBJ2-7; 10 positions match TRBD1. The J segment lost 4 bases and the V segment lost 3 bases, leaving 5 bases of the junction unmatched. Germline V gives CDR1 KGHDR, CDR2 SFDVKD. The CDR3 loop spans 15 amino acids. CDR3 residues: CATSDDGQGVYEQYF. The CDR3 DNA reads as TGTGCCACCAGTGATGATGGACAGGGGGTATACGAGCAGTACTTC.

The gene calls are TRBV11-2 and TRBJ2-1, with D tentatively TRBD2 (5 bases). CDR3 length: 14 residues. CDR1 is SGHAT, CDR2 FQNNGV, per germline. V was trimmed by 3 bases and J by 7 bases, leaving 13 bases between them. The CDR3 spells CASSLEASRNEQFF. CDR3 DNA: TGTGCCAGCAGCTTGGAGGCCTCTCGGAATGAGCAGTTCTTC.

The chain joins TRBV7-3 to TRBJ1-5, with D uncertain. Germline V lookup: CDR1 SGHTA, CDR2 FQGTGA. The CDR3 has 13 residues. V shed 2 bases and J shed 4 bases, with 6 bases lying between them. Here the CDR3 reads CASSLGPNQPQHF. The CDR3 coding sequence is TGTGCCAGCAGCTTAGGGCCTAATCAGCCCCAGCATTTT.

This sequence joins TRBV28 and TRBJ2-3; 9 nucleotides line up with TRBD1. Germline CDR1 reads MDHEN; CDR2 reads SYDVKM. With 6 bases clipped from V and 1 base from J, the junction kept 8 bases outside the gene matches. CDR3 length: 16 amino acids. CDR3 residues: CASRNYRTGGTDTQYF. The CDR3 coding sequence is TGTGCCAGCAGGAACTATCGGACAGGGGGCACAGATACGCAGTATTTT.

The chain has TRBV2 and TRBJ2-3; unclear D gene. In germline, CDR1 is SNHLY, CDR2 FYNNEI. The CDR3 length is 13 residues. V lost 0 bases to trimming and J lost 6 bases, with 7 bases between them. CDR3 amino acids: CASSEAPQDTQYF. Here the CDR3 DNA reads TGTGCCAGCAGTGAAGCGCCTCAGGATACGCAGTATTTT. Filled out from reference TRBV2 and TRBJ2-3, the complete variable domain reads EPEVTQTPSHQVTQMGQEVILRCVPISNHLYFYWYRQILGQKVEFLVSFYNNEISEKSEIFDDQFSVERPDGSNFTLKIRSTKLEDSAMYFCASSEAPQDTQYFGPGTRLTVL.

The chain carries TRBV7-2 and TRBJ1-1; 10 bases are shared with TRBD1. Germline V gene lookup returns CDR1 SGHTA and CDR2 FQGNSA. CDR3 length: 13 residues. The V gene end was trimmed by 5 bases and the J gene end by 6 bases; junction bases not matched to a gene: 3. The CDR3 spells CASSLTGGAEAFF. The CDR3 DNA sequence: TGTGCCAGCAGCCTGACAGGGGGCGCTGAAGCTTTCTTT.

The V call is TRBV7-2, the J call TRBJ1-4; tentatively, D is TRBD1 (5 bases). Germline V lookup: CDR1 SGHTA, CDR2 FQGNSA. The CDR3 has 17 residues. V was clipped by 3 bases and J by 1 base, with 15 bases between them. The CDR3 reads CASSLLRGDGTNEKLFF. CDR3 DNA: TGTGCCAGCAGCTTGCTTCGGGGGGATGGAACTAATGAAAAACTGTTTTTT.

The rearrangement uses TRBV6-5 and TRBJ1-2; 10 bases match TRBD1. CDR3 length equals 15 residues. CDR1 and CDR2 from the germline V gene are MNHEY and SVGAGI. The V gene end was trimmed by 2 bases and the J gene end by 5 bases; junction bases not matched to a gene: 5. This CDR3 is CASSYDRGLGYGYTF. CDR3 DNA: TGTGCCAGCAGTTACGACAGGGGGCTCGGGTATGGCTACACCTTC.

This sequence joins TRBV3-1 (or the pseudogene TRBV3-2) and TRBJ2-5; a possible D gene is TRBD1 (5 bases). The CDR3 runs 14 residues. Per germline, CDR1 LGHDT and CDR2 YNNKEL (reference sequence). V lost 4 bases, J lost 0 bases, and 9 bases lay in between. CDR3 sequence (DNA): TGTGCCAGCAGCCCTGGGGCTAACCAAGAGACCCAGTACTTC. Amino acid sequence: CASSPGANQETQYF.

Written as DNA, the CDR3 is TGTGCCAGCAGTTCCTCTAGCGGGTGGGACGAGCAGTACTTC. Protein sequence: CASSSSSGWDEQYF. J is TRBJ2-7 and V is TRBV27, with TRBD2 identical over 8 bases. J gave up 5 bases and V 4 bases, and 7 bases lay outside the gene matches. CDR1 MNHEY and CDR2 SMNVEV come from the germline V gene (reference sequence). The CDR3 is made up of 14 amino acids.